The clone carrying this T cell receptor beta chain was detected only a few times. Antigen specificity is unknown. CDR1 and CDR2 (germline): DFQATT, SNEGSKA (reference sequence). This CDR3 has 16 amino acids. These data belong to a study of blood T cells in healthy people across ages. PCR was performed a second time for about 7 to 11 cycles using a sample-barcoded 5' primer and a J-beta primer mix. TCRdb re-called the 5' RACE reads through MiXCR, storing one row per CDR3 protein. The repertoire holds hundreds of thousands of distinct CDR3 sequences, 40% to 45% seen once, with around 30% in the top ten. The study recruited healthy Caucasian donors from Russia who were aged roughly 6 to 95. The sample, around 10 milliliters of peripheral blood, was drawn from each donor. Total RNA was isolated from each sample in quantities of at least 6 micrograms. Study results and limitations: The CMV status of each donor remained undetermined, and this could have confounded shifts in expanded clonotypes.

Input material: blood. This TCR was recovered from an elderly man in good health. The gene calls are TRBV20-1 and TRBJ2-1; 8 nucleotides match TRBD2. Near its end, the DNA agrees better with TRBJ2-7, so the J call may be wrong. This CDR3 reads CSAHTASGGAYNEQYF. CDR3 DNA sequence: TGCAGTGCTCATACGGCAAGCGGGGGAGCCTACAATGAGCAGTACTTC.